One sample yielded the 27 T cell receptor beta chains listed below, sequenced in a study of blood T cell repertoires in COVID-19. Method: immunoSEQ multiplex PCR; TCRdb's copy keeps in-frame clones and lacks some. The sample includes roughly 290,000 clones, under 90% seen only once; the top ten take about 1.7%. The specimen sequenced was PBMCs or T cells enriched from blood (not recorded which). The receptor source for this set is a woman between 35 and 50 years old who had recovered from COVID-19.

V usage is TRBV7-2 and J usage is TRBJ2-1; D is perhaps TRBD2 (5 bases). The CDR3 is 13 amino acids. Germline CDR1 SGHTA, CDR2 FQGNSA. Trimming took off 5 bases at V and 10 bases at J, with 15 bases between the two ends. For the CDR3, the DNA is TGTGCCAGCAGCGCTCAAGGACTGCACGAGCAGTTCTTC. Its protein is CASSAQGLHEQFF.

Remarks on this clone: This CDR3 is also generated by other DNA sequences in the sample. The rearrangement joins TRBV7-6 to TRBJ1-1; tentative D call: TRBD1 (6 bases). The CDR3 has 14 amino acids. CDR1 SGHVS and CDR2 FNYEAQ come from the germline V gene. V lost 1 base and J 4 bases, leaving 10 bases between the germline ends. The CDR3 nucleotides read TGTGCCAGCAGCTTAGGCCAGGGGAGCACTGAAGCTTTCTTT. Protein product: CASSLGQGSTEAFF.

The chain employs TRBV7-2 and TRBJ2-5, with D hard to call. The V end lost 1 base, the J end lost 4 bases, and 16 bases lay between the germline ends. Germline loops: CDR1 SGHTA, CDR2 FQGNSA. CDR3 length: 16 amino acids. The CDR3 sequence is CASSLVVFSAGETQYF. In DNA form, the CDR3 reads TGTGCCAGCAGCTTAGTGGTGTTCTCCGCAGGAGAGACCCAGTACTTC.

In its sample, this clone was seen once. V is TRBV19 and J is TRBJ1-2; D perhaps matches TRBD1 (6 bases). The CDR3 consists of 16 residues. V was pared by 3 bases and J by 3 bases, with 17 bases between. Germline lookup yields CDR1 LNHDA and CDR2 SQIVND (reference sequence). CDR3 amino acids: CASSMTRDMVDYGYTF. CDR3 sequence (DNA): TGTGCCAGTAGTATGACCAGGGACATGGTTGACTATGGCTACACCTTC.

CDR3 nucleotide sequence: TGCGCCAGCAGCCAAGAGGGGGGGGCTTCGGGGTTTAGCAATCAGCCCCAGCATTTT. Amino acids: CASSQEGGASGFSNQPQHF. The chain recombines TRBV4-1 with TRBJ1-5; D possibly corresponds to TRBD1 (6 bases). This CDR3 is built from 19 residues. Between the trimmed V and J ends, which lost 0 bases and 0 bases, there was a span of 18 bases. Per the germline V gene, CDR1 is MGHRA and CDR2 is YSYEKL.

On this clone itself: At one of its ends the junction is not consistent with the germline gene, which may arise from a read error. The gene calls are TRBV10-1 and TRBJ2-7; no clear D. The CDR3 is made up of 8 amino acids. The germline CDR1 and CDR2 sequences are WNHNN and SYGVQD (reference sequence). The CDR3 protein is CASPRARF. DNA of the CDR3: TGCGCCAGCCCCCGAGCCCGGTTC.

The CDR3 protein is CASSQVPGQINSPLHF. For the CDR3, the DNA is TGTGCCAGCAGCCAAGTACCGGGACAAATTAATTCACCCCTCCACTTT. The chain recombines TRBV3-1 (or the pseudogene TRBV3-2) with TRBJ1-6, with D possibly TRBD1 on 6 matching bases. CDR3 length equals 16 residues. The V gene's germline CDR1 is LGHDT and CDR2 YNNKEL (reference sequence). Trimming pared 1 base from V and 6 bases from J, leaving 13 bases between.

This clone was seen once. The rearrangement uses TRBV14 and TRBJ1-1; 7 bases fit TRBD1. The CDR3 is 13 residues long. V shed 1 base, J shed 7 bases, and the junction held 3 bases outside the gene matches. The germline CDR1 and CDR2 sequences are SGHDN and FVKESK. The CDR3 is CASSQGDRGEAFF. CDR3 bases: TGTGCCAGCAGCCAAGGGGACAGAGGTGAAGCTTTCTTT.

The gene calls are TRBV9 and TRBJ2-3, with D maybe TRBD1 (5 bases). The CDR3 is made up of 17 amino acids. V was trimmed by 0 bases and J by 0 bases, leaving 14 bases between them. The germline V gene has CDR1 SGDLS and CDR2 YYNGEE. CDR3 loop: CASSVAARQSSTDTQYF. CDR3 DNA: TGTGCCAGCAGCGTAGCGGCCAGACAGTCTAGCACAGATACGCAGTATTTT.

V gene TRBV5-4 combines with J gene TRBJ2-4; TRBD1 might be the D (7 bases). Trimming removed 0 bases at V and 4 bases at J, with 14 bases between. Germline lookup yields CDR1 SGHNT and CDR2 YYREEE (reference sequence). The CDR3 is 16 residues long. The CDR3 sequence: CASSLEAGGLKNIQYF. Written as DNA, the CDR3 is TGTGCCAGCAGCTTGGAGGCAGGGGGACTGAAAAACATTCAGTACTTC.

In its sample, this clone was seen once. The genes are TRBV3-1 (or the pseudogene TRBV3-2) and TRBJ1-2; tentatively, D is TRBD1 (6 bases). CDR1 and CDR2 from the germline V gene are LGHDT and YNNKEL (reference sequence). This CDR3 is 13 amino acids long. V was shortened by 4 bases and J by 9 bases, with 15 bases between the two germline ends. CDR3 sequence: CASSLRQERRYTF. CDR3 coding DNA: TGTGCCAGCAGCCTTAGACAGGAACGGCGCTACACCTTC.

The CDR3 DNA reads TGTGCCAGCAGCCCCGTGGAGGGTTTTTTTACGAAAAAAAGCCAGGATGGCTACACCTTC. Translating it yields CASSPVEGFFTKKSQDGYTF. The chain uses TRBV5-4 and TRBJ1-2; D gene uncertain. Germline CDR1 and CDR2: SGHNT and YYREEE (reference sequence). The CDR3 sequence is 20 residues long. The V end lost 4 bases, the J end lost 6 bases, and 34 bases lay between the germline ends.

Only one count was recorded for this clone. This chain uses TRBV6-1 with TRBJ1-6; possible D gene TRBD1, 5 bases. V lost 0 bases, J lost 2 bases, and 14 bases lay in between. Germline CDR1 and CDR2: MNHNS and SASEGT. This CDR3 has 18 amino acids. The DNA of the CDR3 is TGTGCCAGCAGTGAAGCGCTTCCAGGGAATACCTATAATTCACCCCTCCACTTT. Translated: CASSEALPGNTYNSPLHF.

The table lists this clone with a count of one. The genes are TRBV9 and TRBJ2-1; no clear D. Deletions cut 0 bases from V and 6 bases from J, with 16 bases between. CDR1 is SGDLS and CDR2 is YYNGEE in the germline V gene. CDR3 length: 16 residues. CDR3 DNA: TGTGCCAGCAGCGTAGCTGGGCCCCCTCTATTCAATGAGCAGTTCTTC. Translated, it gives CASSVAGPPLFNEQFF.

This rearrangement joins TRBV29-1 to TRBJ1-2; no definite D call. V was shortened by 7 bases and J by 1 base, with 13 bases between the two germline ends. Germline V CDR1 and CDR2: SQVTM, ANQGSEA. The CDR3 spans 13 residues. CDR3 sequence reads: CSAGDGVNYGYTF. CDR3 DNA: TGCAGCGCTGGAGACGGAGTTAACTATGGCTACACCTTC.

In the case of this clone: At one end, the junction sequence differs from germline, possibly due to a read error. This chain connects TRBV18 to TRBJ2-1; D perhaps matches TRBD2 (5 bases). Per germline, CDR1 KGHSH and CDR2 LQKENI. The CDR3 loop spans 14 amino acids. The CDR3 sequence: CASSPASSDNEQFF. CDR3 coding DNA: TGTGCCAGCTCACCAGCTAGCTCCGACAATGAGCAGTTCTTC.

The CDR3 is CAWRVSENTEAFF. In DNA form, the CDR3 reads TGTGCCTGGAGGGTTTCAGAAAACACTGAAGCTTTCTTT. This rearrangement joins TRBV30 to TRBJ1-1, with no clear D. The CDR3 contains 13 residues. The germline V gene has CDR1 GTSNPN and CDR2 SVGIG (reference sequence). Trimming shortened V by 3 bases and J by 2 bases, and 10 bases separated the two germline ends.

The V and J genes are TRBV4-1 and TRBJ2-2, with 7 bases aligning to TRBD2. The CDR3 contains 19 residues. CDR1 is MGHRA and CDR2 is YSYEKL in the germline V gene. V dropped 3 bases and J dropped 7; count of bases not matched to a gene: 20. The CDR3 DNA follows: TGCGCCAGCAGCCATTCCCTAGCGGTTAAAGATAGGGGCCTCGGGGAGCTGTTTTTT. Residues: CASSHSLAVKDRGLGELFF.

The rearrangement uses TRBV5-1 and TRBJ1-2; TRBD1 is a possible D gene (6 bases). The CDR3 contains 15 residues. Trimming removed 2 bases at V and 4 bases at J, with 15 bases between. The germline gives CDR1 SGHRS, CDR2 YFSETQ. CDR3 residues: CASSFEYRATYGYTF. The DNA of the CDR3 is TGCGCCAGCAGCTTCGAATACAGGGCAACCTATGGCTACACCTTC.

This clone has just a few counts. The J gene is TRBJ1-2, the V gene TRBV2; 7 bases are a match to TRBD1. Trimming took 7 bases from V and 7 from J; bases not matched to a gene: 9. Germline V gene data show CDR1 as SNHLY and CDR2 as FYNNEI. The CDR3 covers 13 residues. For the CDR3, the DNA is TGTGCCAGCAATCAGGGGGAATACGGTGGCTACACCTTC. Translated, it gives CASNQGEYGGYTF.

The rearrangement links TRBV30 to TRBJ2-2, with 8 nucleotides matching TRBD2. Trimming took 5 bases from V and 7 from J; bases not matched to a gene: 9. This CDR3 comprises 14 residues. Germline CDR1 and CDR2: GTSNPN and SVGIG (reference sequence). The CDR3 protein is CAWLPGGAGGELFF. In nucleotides, the CDR3 is TGTGCCTGGCTCCCGGGGGGGGCCGGCGGGGAGCTGTTTTTT. Supplemented by reference TRBV30 and TRBJ2-2, the full variable domain reads SQTIHQWPATLVQPVGSPLSLECTVEGTSNPNLYWYRQAAGRGLQLLFYSVGIGQISSEVPQNLSASRPQDRQFILSSKKLLLSDSGFYLCAWLPGGAGGELFFGEGSRLTVL.

This clone came up a few times. The V call is TRBV12-5, the J call TRBJ1-5; TRBD1 matches at 7 bases. The CDR3 totals 15 residues. Germline lookup yields CDR1 LGHNT and CDR2 FRNRAP. The V and J ends lost 1 base and 7 bases, in that order; junction bases with no gene match: 7. CDR3 DNA: TGTGCTAGTGGTTTGGACCTAGGGGGCGGACAGCCCCAGCATTTT. Protein sequence: CASGLDLGGGQPQHF.

V and J are TRBV10-2 and TRBJ1-4; D is unclear. CDR1 is WSHSY, CDR2 SAAADI, per germline. V shed 2 bases and J shed 4 bases, with 11 bases lying between them. The CDR3 contains 15 residues. The CDR3 DNA reads as TGCGCCAGCAGTGAGGTGGCAGGAGGTAATGAAAAACTGTTTTTT. This codes for CASSEVAGGNEKLFF.

The V and J genes are TRBV4-1 and TRBJ2-3, with 12 bases matching TRBD2. CDR3 length: 17 residues. Unmatched junction bases numbered 3, after V lost 1 base and J lost 1 base. Germline V gene sequence: CDR1 MGHRA, CDR2 YSYEKL. This CDR3 is CASSQVPSGGGTDTQYF. The CDR3, as DNA: TGCGCCAGCAGCCAAGTCCCTAGCGGGGGGGGCACAGATACGCAGTATTTT.

On this clone itself: The same CDR3 is also encoded by other DNA sequences in this sample. CDR3 DNA: TGTGCCAGCAGCCCCAGACAGGGGGCCGGGACTGAAGCTTTCTTT. Protein sequence: CASSPRQGAGTEAFF. This rearrangement joins TRBV9 to TRBJ1-1, with TRBD1 matching 10 bases. The CDR3 totals 15 residues. Germline CDR1 and CDR2: SGDLS and YYNGEE. J lost 5 bases, V lost 4 bases, and 8 bases had no gene match.

The chain carries TRBV5-6 and TRBJ2-1; 7 bases align to TRBD1. This CDR3 is 16 amino acids long. The trim removed 3 bases at V and 6 bases at J, leaving 12 bases unmatched. Looked up from germline, CDR1 is SGHDT and CDR2 is YYEEEE. CDR3 sequence reads: CASSSLTGSSINEQFF. DNA of the CDR3: TGTGCCAGCAGCTCCTTGACAGGGTCGAGTATCAATGAGCAGTTCTTC.

This clone was detected only a few times. The V and J genes are TRBV9 and TRBJ1-5; no definite D call. The CDR3 length is 15 residues. V shed 0 bases and J shed 5 bases, with 12 bases lying between them. Germline V gene data show CDR1 as SGDLS and CDR2 as YYNGEE. CDR3 in amino acids: CASSVGRFGHQPQHF. In nucleotides, the CDR3 is TGTGCCAGCAGCGTAGGGCGGTTCGGCCATCAGCCCCAGCATTTT.